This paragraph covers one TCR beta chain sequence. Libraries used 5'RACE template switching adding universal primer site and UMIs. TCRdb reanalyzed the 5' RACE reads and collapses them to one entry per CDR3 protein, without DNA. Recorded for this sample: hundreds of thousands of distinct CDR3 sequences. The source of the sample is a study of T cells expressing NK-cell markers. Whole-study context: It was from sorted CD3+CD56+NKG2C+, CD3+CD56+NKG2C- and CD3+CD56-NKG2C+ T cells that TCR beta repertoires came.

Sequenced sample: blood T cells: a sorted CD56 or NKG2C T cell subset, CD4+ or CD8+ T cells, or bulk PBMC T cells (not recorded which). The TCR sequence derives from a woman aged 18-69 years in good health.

The CDR3 sequence is CSGGGANNEQFF. The chain recombines TRBV20-1 with TRBJ2-1; the TRBD1 assignment by TCRdb is unverifiable without DNA. Germline V gene data show CDR1 as DFQATT and CDR2 as SNEGSKA (reference sequence). CDR3 length equals 12 residues.